The present entry profiles one TCR beta chain with its context. Germline trimming cut 3 bases from V and 7 bases from J; bases unmatched to any gene: 6. Germline V gives CDR1 MNHEY, CDR2 SVGEGT. The CDR3 is 14 amino acids. Survey-level TCR beta sequencing used the immunoSEQ assay. Sequenced by immunoSEQ multiplex PCR; TCRdb stores in-frame clones only, minus some. In the table there are 68,000 or so clones, 93% of which are singletons. V usage is TRBV6-2 or TRBV6-3 and J usage is TRBJ1-2; 9 nucleotides align to TRBD1. The sequencing input was PBMCs. This clonotype was sampled from a man aged 35 to 55 with rheumatoid arthritis. CDR3 protein: CASSYNRDRAGYTF. The CDR3 DNA reads TGTGCCAGCAGTTATAACCGGGACAGGGCTGGCTACACCTTC.